One TCR beta chain is described in this entry. TCRdb's copy holds only in-frame clones and misses some; the assay was immunoSEQ multiplex PCR. The data contain 130,000 or so clones, 80% to 90% of them singletons. These data come from a study of blood T cell repertoires in COVID-19. Study in general: Researchers got acute and convalescent COVID-19 samples from the United States, Italy and Spain.

The sequence was obtained from a woman aged 45 to 65 with acute or convalescent COVID-19. The source material was peripheral blood.

The CDR3 nucleotides are TGTGCCAGCAGCATCCCGGGACTAGCCGTCTACGAGCAGTACTTC. Its translation: CASSIPGLAVYEQYF. The gene calls are TRBV5-8 and TRBJ2-7; the match to TRBD2 covers 9 bases. Germline V gene lookup returns CDR1 SGHTS and CDR2 YDEGEE. CDR3 length: 15 residues. V was pared by 4 bases and J by 3 bases, with 8 bases of the junction left unmatched.